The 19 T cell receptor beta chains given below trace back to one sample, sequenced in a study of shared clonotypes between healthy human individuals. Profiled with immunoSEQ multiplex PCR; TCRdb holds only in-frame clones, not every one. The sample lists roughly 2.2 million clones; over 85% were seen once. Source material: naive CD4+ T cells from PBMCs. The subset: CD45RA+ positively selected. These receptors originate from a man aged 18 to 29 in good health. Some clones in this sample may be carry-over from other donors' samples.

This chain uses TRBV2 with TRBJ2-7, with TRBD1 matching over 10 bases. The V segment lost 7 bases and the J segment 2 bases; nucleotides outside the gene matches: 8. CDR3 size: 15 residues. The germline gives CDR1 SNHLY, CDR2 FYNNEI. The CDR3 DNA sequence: TGTGCCAGCAAGCCGGGACAGGGGCCTACCTACGAGCAGTACTTC. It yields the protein CASKPGQGPTYEQYF.

The CDR3 loop reads CASSLGVPDTDTQYF. The CDR3, as DNA: TGTGCCAGCAGCCTCGGGGTTCCGGACACAGATACGCAGTATTTT. V usage is TRBV7-3 and J usage is TRBJ2-3; TRBD2 is a possible D gene (5 bases). Germline V gives CDR1 SGHTA, CDR2 FQGTGA. The V and J ends lost 5 bases and 2 bases respectively, with 14 bases between them. CDR3 length: 15 amino acids.

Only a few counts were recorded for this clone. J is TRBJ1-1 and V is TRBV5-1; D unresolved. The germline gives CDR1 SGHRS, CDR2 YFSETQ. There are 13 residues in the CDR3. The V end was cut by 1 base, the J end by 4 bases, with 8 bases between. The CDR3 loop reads CASSLTTSTEAFF. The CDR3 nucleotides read TGCGCCAGCAGCTTGACTACGAGCACTGAAGCTTTCTTT.

The CDR3 DNA is TGTGCCAGTAGTTCACAAGCGTATGGCTACACCTTC. As protein: CASSSQAYGYTF. The rearrangement uses TRBV19 and TRBJ1-2; D ambiguous. The CDR3 contains 12 residues. The V gene lost 5 bases and the J gene lost 5 bases, with 9 bases spanning the gap. Germline V gene sequence: CDR1 LNHDA, CDR2 SQIVND (reference sequence).

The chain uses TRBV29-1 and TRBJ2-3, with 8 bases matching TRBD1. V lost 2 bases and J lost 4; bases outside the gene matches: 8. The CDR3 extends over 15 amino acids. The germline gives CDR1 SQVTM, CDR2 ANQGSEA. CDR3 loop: CSVEFRTGMADTQYF. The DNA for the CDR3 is TGCAGCGTTGAATTCCGGACAGGGATGGCAGATACGCAGTATTTT.

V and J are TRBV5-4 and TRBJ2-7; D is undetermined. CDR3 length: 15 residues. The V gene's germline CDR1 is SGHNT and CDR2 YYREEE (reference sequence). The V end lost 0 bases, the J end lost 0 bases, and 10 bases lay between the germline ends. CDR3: CASSLAGTNSYEQYF. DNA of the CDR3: TGTGCCAGCAGCTTGGCCGGCACCAACTCCTACGAGCAGTACTTC.

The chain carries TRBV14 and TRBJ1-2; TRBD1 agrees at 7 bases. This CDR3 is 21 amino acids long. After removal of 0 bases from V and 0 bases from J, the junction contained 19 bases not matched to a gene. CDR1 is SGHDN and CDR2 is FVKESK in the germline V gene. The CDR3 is CASSQDPIFRDRSIANYGYTF. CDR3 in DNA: TGTGCCAGCAGCCAAGATCCTATTTTCCGGGACAGAAGTATCGCTAACTATGGCTACACCTTC.

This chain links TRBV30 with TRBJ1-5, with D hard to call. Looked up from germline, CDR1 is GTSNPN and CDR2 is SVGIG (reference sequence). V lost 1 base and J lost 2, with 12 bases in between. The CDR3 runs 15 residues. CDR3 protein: CAWSGGPTRNQPQHF. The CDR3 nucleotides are TGTGCCTGGAGTGGTGGCCCGACCCGCAATCAGCCCCAGCATTTT.

CDR3 in amino acids: CASSLIVSGNTIYF. CDR3 nucleotide sequence: TGTGCCAGCAGCTTGATAGTGTCTGGAAACACCATATATTTT. The chain has TRBV5-5 and TRBJ1-3; D call uncertain. V was trimmed by 1 base and J by 1 base, leaving 6 bases between them. CDR3 length: 14 amino acids. From germline, CDR1 is SGHKS and CDR2 YYEKEE (reference sequence).

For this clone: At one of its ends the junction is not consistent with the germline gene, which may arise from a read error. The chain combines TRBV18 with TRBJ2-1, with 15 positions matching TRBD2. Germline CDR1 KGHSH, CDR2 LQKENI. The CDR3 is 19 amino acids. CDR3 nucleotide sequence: TGTGCCAGCTCACCGATTAGAGTGGGGACTAGCGGGAGGCTCAGCGGCAAACTCTTC. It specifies CASSPIRVGTSGRLSGKLF.

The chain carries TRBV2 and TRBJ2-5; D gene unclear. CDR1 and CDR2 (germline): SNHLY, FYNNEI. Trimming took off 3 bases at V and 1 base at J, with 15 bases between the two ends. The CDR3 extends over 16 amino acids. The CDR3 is CASSDPQIYLQETQYF. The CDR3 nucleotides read TGTGCCAGCAGTGACCCCCAGATCTACCTCCAAGAGACCCAGTACTTC.

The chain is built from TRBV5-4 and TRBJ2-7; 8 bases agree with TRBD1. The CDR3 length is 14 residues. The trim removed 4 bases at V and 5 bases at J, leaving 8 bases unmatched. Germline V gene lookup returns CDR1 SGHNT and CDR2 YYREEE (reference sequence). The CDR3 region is CASSRLDRADEQYF. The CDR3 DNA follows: TGTGCCAGCAGCCGACTGGACAGGGCTGACGAGCAGTACTTC.

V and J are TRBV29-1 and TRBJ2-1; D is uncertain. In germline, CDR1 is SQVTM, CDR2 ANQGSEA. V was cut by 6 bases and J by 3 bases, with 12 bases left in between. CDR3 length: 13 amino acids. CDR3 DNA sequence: TGCAGCGTGAAACCGGACGACTACAATGAGCAGTTCTTC. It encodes CSVKPDDYNEQFF.

CDR3 amino acids: CASSPGLLGNEQFF. CDR3 nucleotide sequence: TGTGCCAGCTCACCTGGGCTCCTTGGCAATGAGCAGTTCTTC. The chain is built from TRBV18 and TRBJ2-1, with no clear D. The CDR3 runs 14 residues. Trimming cost V 3 bases and J 6 bases, with 12 bases left between them. Looked up from germline, CDR1 is KGHSH and CDR2 is LQKENI.

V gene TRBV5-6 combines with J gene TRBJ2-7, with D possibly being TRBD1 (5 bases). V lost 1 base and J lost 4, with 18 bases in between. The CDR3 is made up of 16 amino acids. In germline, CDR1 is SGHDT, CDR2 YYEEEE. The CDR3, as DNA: TGTGCCAGCAGCTTGTGGTGGGGCCGCGCAGGATACGAGCAGTACTTC. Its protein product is CASSLWWGRAGYEQYF.

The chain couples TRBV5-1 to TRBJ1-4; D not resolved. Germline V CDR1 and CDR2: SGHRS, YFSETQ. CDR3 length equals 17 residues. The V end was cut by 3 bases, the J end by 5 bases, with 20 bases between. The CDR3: CASSSTIGGLLNEKLFF. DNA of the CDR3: TGCGCCAGCAGCTCAACTATCGGCGGGTTGCTCAATGAAAAACTGTTTTTT.

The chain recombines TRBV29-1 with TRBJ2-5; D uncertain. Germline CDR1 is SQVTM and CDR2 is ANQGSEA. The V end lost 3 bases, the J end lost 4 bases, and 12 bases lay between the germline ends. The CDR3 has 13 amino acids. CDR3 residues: CSVDLVGAETQYF. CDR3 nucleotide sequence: TGCAGCGTTGATTTAGTGGGCGCAGAGACCCAGTACTTC.

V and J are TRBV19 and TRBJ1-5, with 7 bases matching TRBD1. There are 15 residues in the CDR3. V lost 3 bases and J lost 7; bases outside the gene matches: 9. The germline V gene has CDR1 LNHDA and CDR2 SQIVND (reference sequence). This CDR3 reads CASSITGQAEQPQHF. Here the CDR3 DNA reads TGTGCCAGTAGTATTACCGGACAGGCGGAGCAGCCCCAGCATTTT.

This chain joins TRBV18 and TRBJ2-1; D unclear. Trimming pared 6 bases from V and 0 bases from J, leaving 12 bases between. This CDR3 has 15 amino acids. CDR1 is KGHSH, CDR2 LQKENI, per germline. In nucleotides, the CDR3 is TGTGCCAGCTCCCAAACACGGAGCTCCTACAATGAGCAGTTCTTC. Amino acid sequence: CASSQTRSSYNEQFF.